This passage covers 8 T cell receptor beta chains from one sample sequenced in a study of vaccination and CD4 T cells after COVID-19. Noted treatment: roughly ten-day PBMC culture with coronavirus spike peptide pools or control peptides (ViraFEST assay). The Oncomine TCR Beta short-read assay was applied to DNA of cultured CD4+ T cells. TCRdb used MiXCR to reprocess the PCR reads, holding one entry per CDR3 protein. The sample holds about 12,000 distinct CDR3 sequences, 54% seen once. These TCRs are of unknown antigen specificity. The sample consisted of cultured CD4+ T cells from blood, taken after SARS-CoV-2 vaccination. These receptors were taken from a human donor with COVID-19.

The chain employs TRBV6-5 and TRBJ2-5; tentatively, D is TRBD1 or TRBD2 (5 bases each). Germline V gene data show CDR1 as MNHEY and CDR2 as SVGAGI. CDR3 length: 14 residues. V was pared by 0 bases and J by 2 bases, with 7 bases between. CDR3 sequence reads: CASSYSGRQETQYF. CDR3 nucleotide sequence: TGTGCCAGCAGTTACTCGGGACGGCAAGAGACCCAGTACTTC.

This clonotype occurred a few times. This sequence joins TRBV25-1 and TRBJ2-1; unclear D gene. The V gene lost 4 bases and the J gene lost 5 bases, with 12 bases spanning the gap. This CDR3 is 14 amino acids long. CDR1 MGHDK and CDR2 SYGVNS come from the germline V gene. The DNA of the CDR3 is TGTGCCAGCAGTGGCGGCAGGAAAAACAATGAGCAGTTCTTC. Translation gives CASSGGRKNNEQFF.

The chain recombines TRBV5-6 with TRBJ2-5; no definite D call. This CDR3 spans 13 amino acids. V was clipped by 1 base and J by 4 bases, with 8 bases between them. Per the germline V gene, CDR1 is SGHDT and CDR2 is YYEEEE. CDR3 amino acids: CASSLQIGETQYF. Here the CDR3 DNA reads TGTGCCAGCAGCTTGCAGATTGGAGAGACCCAGTACTTC.

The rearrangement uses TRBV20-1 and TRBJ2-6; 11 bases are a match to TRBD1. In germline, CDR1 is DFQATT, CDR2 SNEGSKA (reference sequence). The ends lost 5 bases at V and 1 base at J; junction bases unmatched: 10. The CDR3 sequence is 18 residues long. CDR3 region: CSASPGQGVKSGANVLTF. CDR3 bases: TGCAGTGCTTCACCGGGACAGGGGGTAAAGTCTGGGGCCAACGTCCTGACTTTC.

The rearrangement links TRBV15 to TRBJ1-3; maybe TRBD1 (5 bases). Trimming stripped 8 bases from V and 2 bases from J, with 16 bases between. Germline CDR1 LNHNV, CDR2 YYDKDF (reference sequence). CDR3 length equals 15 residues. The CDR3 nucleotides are TGTGCCACCCCCAATTGGGGGGTAGCTGGAAACACCATATATTTT. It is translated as CATPNWGVAGNTIYF.

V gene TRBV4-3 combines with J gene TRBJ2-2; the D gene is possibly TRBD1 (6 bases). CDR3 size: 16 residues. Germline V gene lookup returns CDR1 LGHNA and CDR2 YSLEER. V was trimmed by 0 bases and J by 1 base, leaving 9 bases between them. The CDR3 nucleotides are TGCGCCAGCAGCCAAGATCGAGGGGGGAACACCGGGGAGCTGTTTTTT. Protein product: CASSQDRGGNTGELFF.

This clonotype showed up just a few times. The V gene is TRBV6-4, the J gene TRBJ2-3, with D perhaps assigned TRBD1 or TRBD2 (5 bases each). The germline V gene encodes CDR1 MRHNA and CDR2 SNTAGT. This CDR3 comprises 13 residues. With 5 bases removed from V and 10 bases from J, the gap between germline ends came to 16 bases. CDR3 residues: CASSTATGTAQYF. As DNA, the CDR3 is TGTGCCAGCAGTACCGCTACCGGGACGGCGCAGTATTTT.

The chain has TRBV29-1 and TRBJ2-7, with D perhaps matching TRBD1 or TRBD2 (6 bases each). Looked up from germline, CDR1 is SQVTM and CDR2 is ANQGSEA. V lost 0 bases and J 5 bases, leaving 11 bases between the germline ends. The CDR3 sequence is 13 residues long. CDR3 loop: CSVEDRGGHEQYF. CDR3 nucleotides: TGCAGCGTTGAAGACAGGGGAGGCCACGAGCAGTACTTC.